What follows are 14 T cell receptor beta chains derived from one specimen sequenced in a study of CD8 T cells in Susac syndrome. With random hexamers, reverse transcription was performed on 0.5 to 1 ug of RNA. TCRdb redid the calling of the immunoSEQ multiplex PCR reads with MiXCR, one entry per CDR3 protein. The sample includes about 130,000 distinct CDR3 sequences, around 96% of them seen just once. Sequencing used CD4+ T cells from PBMCs. All receptors derive from a human donor in good health.

This chain links TRBV19 with TRBJ1-1; 7 nucleotides agree with TRBD1. V lost 10 bases, J lost 1 base, and 9 bases stayed unmatched. From germline, CDR1 is LNHDA and CDR2 SQIVND (reference sequence). The CDR3 is 14 residues long. CDR3 coding DNA: TGTGCCACCAACAGGGGTCGGGGGAACACTGAAGCTTTCTTT. Translated: CATNRGRGNTEAFF.

V is TRBV29-1 and J is TRBJ2-2; D assignment may be TRBD1 or TRBD2 (7 bases each). Germline V gene lookup returns CDR1 SQVTM and CDR2 ANQGSEA. Deletions cut 7 bases from V and 0 bases from J, with 12 bases between. The CDR3 totals 14 residues. This chain's CDR3 is CSGGGTANTGELFF. Here the CDR3 DNA reads TGCAGCGGGGGGGGGACAGCGAACACCGGGGAGCTGTTTTTT.

The chain carries TRBV18 and TRBJ1-4, with 8 bases matching TRBD1. CDR1 and CDR2 from the germline V gene are KGHSH and LQKENI. The junction had 4 bases not matched to a gene; V was cut back by 3 bases and J by 4 bases. The CDR3 loop spans 15 amino acids. CDR3 residues: CASSPGTGYNEKLFF. In nucleotides, the CDR3 is TGTGCCAGCTCACCCGGGACAGGCTATAATGAAAAACTGTTTTTT.

The chain carries TRBV7-2 and TRBJ2-5; 16 bases are shared with TRBD2. The V segment lost 1 base and the J segment 4 bases; nucleotides outside the gene matches: 9. CDR1 and CDR2 from the germline V gene are SGHTA and FQGNSA. This CDR3 spans 19 amino acids. In DNA form, the CDR3 reads TGTGCCAGCAGCTTAGGGCCGGGACTAGCGGGAGGGCCGGGAGAGACCCAGTACTTC. Residues: CASSLGPGLAGGPGETQYF. Filled out from reference TRBV7-2 and TRBJ2-5, the complete variable domain reads GAGVSQSPSNKVTEKGKDVELRCDPISGHTALYWYRQSLGQGLEFLIYFQGNSAPDKSGLPSDRFSAERTGGSVSTLTIQRTQQEDSAVYLCASSLGPGLAGGPGETQYFGPGTRLLVL.

This clonotype was seen a single time. The chain joins TRBV6-2 or TRBV6-3 to TRBJ2-1; D is uncertain. Germline V lookup: CDR1 MNHEY, CDR2 SVGEGT. This CDR3 has 15 amino acids. V gave up 6 bases and J gave up 0 bases, with 12 bases separating them. The CDR3 DNA is TGTGCCAGCAGGAACAGTGGCCGCTCCTACAATGAGCAGTTCTTC. As protein: CASRNSGRSYNEQFF.

The chain recombines TRBV12-3 or TRBV12-4 with TRBJ1-1; D gene unclear. This CDR3 has 13 residues. V shed 3 bases and J shed 7 bases, with 12 bases lying between them. CDR3 bases: TGTGCCAGCAGTTTGGCGGTGTCCTTTGAAGCTTTCTTT. Its translation: CASSLAVSFEAFF.

The chain links TRBV29-1 to TRBJ1-2; 9 positions agree with TRBD1. Per the germline V gene, CDR1 is SQVTM and CDR2 is ANQGSEA. V shed 5 bases, J shed 2 bases, and the junction held 0 bases outside the gene matches. CDR3 length: 12 amino acids. The CDR3 protein is CSVTGGNYGYTF. CDR3 coding DNA: TGCAGCGTTACAGGGGGCAACTATGGCTACACCTTC.

The J gene is TRBJ2-5, the V gene TRBV4-1; D is undetermined. This CDR3 contains 13 residues. Germline V gene data show CDR1 as MGHRA and CDR2 as YSYEKL. V was cut by 2 bases and J by 2 bases, with 6 bases left in between. In DNA, the CDR3 is TGCGCCAGCAGCCAACCCGGGCAAGAGACCCAGTACTTC. This translates into CASSQPGQETQYF.

This sequence joins TRBV30 and TRBJ1-2; 7 bases agree with TRBD1. This CDR3 region has 13 residues. J gave up 4 bases and V 0 bases, and 2 bases lay outside the gene matches. Per germline, CDR1 GTSNPN and CDR2 SVGIG (reference sequence). In DNA, the CDR3 is TGTGCCTGGAGTGTAGGGGGCAGCTATGGCTACACCTTC. Protein product: CAWSVGGSYGYTF.

The chain employs TRBV29-1 and TRBJ1-1, with 8 bases fitting TRBD1. The CDR3 consists of 12 residues. Germline V gives CDR1 SQVTM, CDR2 ANQGSEA. V shed 3 bases and J 5 bases; nucleotides not matched to a gene: 2. The CDR3 here is CSVENRGTEAFF. The CDR3 DNA is TGCAGCGTTGAGAACAGGGGGACTGAAGCTTTCTTT.

V and J are TRBV7-2 and TRBJ1-5; a weak D match, TRBD1 (5 bases). Germline V lookup: CDR1 SGHTA, CDR2 FQGNSA. V dropped 4 bases and J dropped 6 bases, with 10 bases sitting between them. CDR3 size: 13 residues. For the CDR3, the DNA is TGTGCCAGCAGCTGGGGACTAGGTCAGCCCCAGCATTTT. Translated, it gives CASSWGLGQPQHF.

The chain recombines TRBV29-1 with TRBJ1-1; D is uncertain. The CDR3 spans 13 residues. CDR1 and CDR2 (germline): SQVTM, ANQGSEA. V shed 6 bases and J shed 0 bases, with 11 bases lying between them. The CDR3 DNA reads as TGCAGCGTCTCGTCGGGGATGAACACTGAAGCTTTCTTT. Amino acids: CSVSSGMNTEAFF.

V is TRBV18 and J is TRBJ1-2; D is perhaps TRBD1 (5 bases). The germline V gene has CDR1 KGHSH and CDR2 LQKENI. V gave up 2 bases and J gave up 7 bases, with 8 bases separating them. The CDR3 loop spans 12 amino acids. The CDR3 sequence is CASSPSGPGYTF. In DNA, the CDR3 is TGTGCCAGCTCACCATCAGGGCCTGGCTACACCTTC.

The chain has TRBV30 and TRBJ1-1, with 10 bases that match TRBD1. The V and J ends lost 3 bases and 5 bases, in that order; junction bases with no gene match: 9. CDR1 and CDR2 (germline): GTSNPN, SVGIG (reference sequence). This CDR3 is 15 amino acids long. The CDR3 spells CAWSDPGQGRTEAFF. In nucleotides, the CDR3 is TGTGCCTGGAGCGATCCGGGACAGGGGCGGACTGAAGCTTTCTTT.